Below, 2 T cell receptor beta chains from the same sample are listed, as sequenced in a study of blood T cell repertoires in COVID-19. The table came from immunoSEQ multiplex PCR; TCRdb's copy has only in-frame clones and leaves some out. Of about 350,000 clones in the sample, more than 70% are singletons; the top ten hold approximately 7.3%. Material for sequencing was peripheral blood. The receptors stem from a woman in her sixties or seventies with COVID-19, enrolled during active disease.

The chain joins TRBV18 to TRBJ1-5; the D is unclear. Trimming took 4 bases from V and 3 from J, leaving 16 bases between them. This CDR3 contains 16 residues. The germline V gene encodes CDR1 KGHSH and CDR2 LQKENI. The CDR3 here is CASSQEEGNPNQPQHF. In DNA, the CDR3 is TGTGCCAGCTCACAAGAGGAGGGCAACCCCAATCAGCCCCAGCATTTT.

This clone has only a few counts. The chain uses TRBV30 and TRBJ1-5, with TRBD1 matching over 8 bases. The CDR3 length is 14 residues. Germline lookup yields CDR1 GTSNPN and CDR2 SVGIG (reference sequence). The trim removed 4 bases at V and 6 bases at J, leaving 8 bases unmatched. CDR3 amino acids: CAWNAQGDAQPQHF. DNA of the CDR3: TGTGCCTGGAACGCACAGGGGGACGCTCAGCCCCAGCATTTT.